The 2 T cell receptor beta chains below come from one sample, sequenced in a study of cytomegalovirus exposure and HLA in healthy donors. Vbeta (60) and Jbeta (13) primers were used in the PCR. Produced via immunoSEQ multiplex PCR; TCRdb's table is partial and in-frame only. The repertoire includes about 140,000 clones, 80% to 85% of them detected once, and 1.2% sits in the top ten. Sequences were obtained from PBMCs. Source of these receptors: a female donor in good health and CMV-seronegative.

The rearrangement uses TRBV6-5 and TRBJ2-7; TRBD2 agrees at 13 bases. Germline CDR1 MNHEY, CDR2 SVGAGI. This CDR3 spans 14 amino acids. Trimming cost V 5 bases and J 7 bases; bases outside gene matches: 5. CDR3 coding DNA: TGTGCCAGCAGTGGACTAGCGGGAGCAGGGGAGCAGTACTTC. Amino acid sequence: CASSGLAGAGEQYF.

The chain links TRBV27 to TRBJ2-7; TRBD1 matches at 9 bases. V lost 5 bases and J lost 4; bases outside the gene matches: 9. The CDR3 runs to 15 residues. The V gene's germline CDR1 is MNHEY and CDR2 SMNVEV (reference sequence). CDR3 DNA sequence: TGTGCCAGCAGTGGGGGTAGGGGACAGGGTTACGAGCAGTACTTC. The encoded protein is CASSGGRGQGYEQYF.